This passage covers 17 T cell receptor beta chains from one sample sequenced in a study of blood T cell repertoires in COVID-19. Some clones are missing from TCRdb's copy, which holds only in-frame ones; the method was immunoSEQ multiplex PCR. Of about 68,000 clones listed, about 74% are singletons. Sequenced: peripheral blood. The receptors originated from a human donor in a cohort sampled during active COVID-19.

The table lists this clone with a few counts. Here the CDR3 DNA reads TGCGCCAGCAGCGAAGACCCCGGGACAGGGGCTGGCTACACCTTC. Translated: CASSEDPGTGAGYTF. V usage is TRBV5-1 and J usage is TRBJ1-2; 10 positions match TRBD1. V lost 4 bases to trimming and J lost 7 bases; unmatched junction nucleotides: 10. Germline values: CDR1 SGHRS, CDR2 YFSETQ. The CDR3 is 15 residues long.

The chain couples TRBV19 to TRBJ2-3; 8 nucleotides align to TRBD2. V gave up 6 bases and J gave up 1 base; unmatched junction bases: 6. Per the germline V gene, CDR1 is LNHDA and CDR2 is SQIVND (reference sequence). This CDR3 comprises 15 residues. CDR3 loop: CASSPTAGGTDTQYF. The CDR3 DNA follows: TGTGCCAGTAGCCCCACAGCGGGGGGCACAGATACGCAGTATTTT. Together with reference TRBV19 and TRBJ2-3, the CDR3 gives the full variable domain: DGGITQSPKYLFRKEGQNVTLSCEQNLNHDAMYWYRQDPGQGLRLIYYSQIVNDFQKGDIAEGYSVSREKKESFPLTVTSAQKNPTAFYLCASSPTAGGTDTQYFGPGTRLTVL.

The chain joins TRBV7-9 to TRBJ2-2; the match to TRBD1 covers 10 bases. Looked up from germline, CDR1 is SEHNR and CDR2 is FQNEAQ (reference sequence). The CDR3 contains 19 residues. Trimming cost V 1 base and J 4 bases; bases outside gene matches: 12. CDR3: CASSLEGGTGTGATGELFF. Written as DNA, the CDR3 is TGTGCCAGCAGCTTAGAAGGGGGAACCGGGACAGGGGCCACCGGGGAGCTGTTTTTT.

The genes are TRBV19 and TRBJ1-2; the D gene is possibly TRBD1 (6 bases). The germline gives CDR1 LNHDA, CDR2 SQIVND (reference sequence). This CDR3 comprises 16 residues. V lost 5 bases to trimming and J lost 3 bases, with 19 bases between them. The CDR3 DNA follows: TGTGCCAGTAGTTGGGACACAGAAACTGCGGACTATGGCTACACCTTC. Translation gives CASSWDTETADYGYTF.

This rearrangement joins TRBV10-3 to TRBJ2-6; TRBD2 matches at 9 bases. Germline V gene lookup returns CDR1 ENHRY and CDR2 SYGVKD. The V segment lost 2 bases and the J segment 5 bases; nucleotides outside the gene matches: 16. The CDR3 length is 20 residues. The CDR3 is CAISEASGIVVGGRANVLTF. The CDR3 bases are TGTGCCATCAGTGAGGCTAGCGGGATCGTAGTGGGAGGTAGGGCCAACGTCCTGACTTTC.

This clone was observed a single time. The chain links TRBV6-5 to TRBJ2-7; TRBD1 aligns across 9 bases. CDR1 is MNHEY, CDR2 SVGAGI, per germline. The CDR3 loop spans 15 amino acids. V shed 2 bases, J shed 7 bases, and the junction held 9 bases outside the gene matches. The DNA of the CDR3 is TGTGCCAGCAGTTACGACGGGACAGGGTCGGAGGAGCAGTACTTC. It translates to CASSYDGTGSEEQYF.

The chain links TRBV7-9 to TRBJ2-3, with 7 bases lining up with TRBD2. The germline V gene encodes CDR1 SEHNR and CDR2 FQNEAQ (reference sequence). After removal of 3 bases from V and 5 bases from J, the junction contained 5 bases not matched to a gene. This CDR3 is built from 14 residues. CDR3 sequence: CASSFGGSGDTQYF. DNA for the CDR3: TGTGCCAGCAGCTTTGGCGGGAGCGGAGATACGCAGTATTTT.

A few counts support this clone. The rearrangement uses TRBV3-1 (or the pseudogene TRBV3-2) and TRBJ2-7; no definite D call. The V gene lost 3 bases and the J gene lost 2 bases, with 14 bases spanning the gap. The CDR3 sequence is 15 residues long. CDR1 is LGHDT, CDR2 YNNKEL, per germline (reference sequence). CDR3 in DNA: TGTGCCAGCAGCCAGAGAACCCCGGGTCCCTACGAGCAGTACTTC. Translating gives CASSQRTPGPYEQYF.

This clone was recorded only once. The genes are TRBV4-3 and TRBJ2-1; 9 bases agree with TRBD2. CDR1 LGHNA and CDR2 YSLEER come from the germline V gene. There are 16 residues in the CDR3. The J segment lost 7 bases and the V segment lost 0 bases, leaving 7 bases of the junction unmatched. For the CDR3, the DNA is TGCGCCAGCAGCCAAGATTTACTAGCGGGTGGGAATGAGCAGTTCTTC. This translates into CASSQDLLAGGNEQFF.

This chain uses TRBV19 with TRBJ1-5; possibly TRBD1 for D (6 bases). Per the germline V gene, CDR1 is LNHDA and CDR2 is SQIVND (reference sequence). CDR3 length equals 13 residues. Trimming took 4 bases from V and 5 from J, leaving 9 bases between them. The CDR3 is CASSRDTDQPQHF. CDR3 bases: TGTGCCAGTAGTAGGGACACAGATCAGCCCCAGCATTTT.

V usage is TRBV4-1 and J usage is TRBJ1-3; D not certain. The V end was cut by 1 base, the J end by 9 bases, with 16 bases between. The CDR3 is made up of 15 amino acids. Germline V gene data show CDR1 as MGHRA and CDR2 as YSYEKL. The CDR3 reads CASSQGDTSIITIYF. CDR3 DNA sequence: TGCGCCAGCAGCCAAGGCGACACCTCGATTATCACCATATATTTT.

The chain joins TRBV2 to TRBJ2-2, with 9 bases fitting TRBD2. After removal of 6 bases from V and 6 bases from J, the junction contained 8 bases not matched to a gene. Germline CDR1 SNHLY, CDR2 FYNNEI. The CDR3 extends over 15 amino acids. The CDR3 sequence is CASRERTSEAGELFF. The CDR3 DNA sequence: TGTGCCAGCAGAGAGAGGACTAGCGAGGCCGGGGAGCTGTTTTTT.

The V gene is TRBV11-2, the J gene TRBJ2-7; D might be TRBD2 (6 bases). The CDR3 extends over 16 amino acids. Trimming left V 4 bases short and J 3 bases short, with 19 bases between. Germline V gene sequence: CDR1 SGHAT, CDR2 FQNNGV. The DNA for the CDR3 is TGTGCCAGCAGCTCAGTCGGACTAAACTACAACTACGAGCAGTACTTC. This gives the protein CASSSVGLNYNYEQYF.

The chain has TRBV6-6 and TRBJ2-2, with 14 positions matching TRBD2. This CDR3 is 15 amino acids long. V was clipped by 6 bases and J by 6 bases; unmatched bases: 3. The germline gives CDR1 MNHNY, CDR2 SVGAGI (reference sequence). The CDR3 here is CASRGTSGRSGELFF. The CDR3 DNA reads TGTGCCAGCAGGGGGACTAGCGGGAGATCCGGGGAGCTGTTTTTT.

In its sample, this clone was seen a few times. The V and J genes are TRBV7-9 and TRBJ2-7; a possible D gene is TRBD2 (6 bases). This CDR3 comprises 14 residues. The V gene lost 5 bases and the J gene lost 2 bases, with 13 bases spanning the gap. Germline CDR1 reads SEHNR; CDR2 reads FQNEAQ (reference sequence). CDR3 DNA sequence: TGTGCCAGCAGCACTGAAGGGACTGCCTACGAGCAGTACTTC. Its protein product is CASSTEGTAYEQYF. The whole variable domain, remainder taken from reference TRBV7-9 and TRBJ2-7, is DTGVSQNPRHKITKRGQNVTFRCDPISEHNRLYWYRQTLGQGPEFLTYFQNEAQLEKSRLLSDRFSAERPKGSFSTLEIQRTEQGDSAMYLCASSTEGTAYEQYFGPGTRLTVT.

With regard to this clone: Additional DNA sequences in this sample encode the identical CDR3. The genes are TRBV12-3 or TRBV12-4 and TRBJ2-5, with 7 bases identical to TRBD2. With V trimmed by 1 base and J by 4 bases, 0 bases remained unmatched. The CDR3 runs to 13 residues. The CDR3 nucleotides are TGTGCCAGCAGTTTAGGACTAGCAGAGACCCAGTACTTC. It yields the protein CASSLGLAETQYF.

This chain uses TRBV24-1 with TRBJ2-7, with 7 bases matching TRBD1. With 3 bases clipped from V and 3 bases from J, the junction kept 4 bases outside the gene matches. Germline-derived CDR1 and CDR2 are KGHDR and SFDVKD. This CDR3 is 14 amino acids long. The CDR3 spells CATSDTGTVYEQYF. CDR3 in DNA: TGTGCCACCAGTGATACCGGGACAGTCTACGAGCAGTACTTC.